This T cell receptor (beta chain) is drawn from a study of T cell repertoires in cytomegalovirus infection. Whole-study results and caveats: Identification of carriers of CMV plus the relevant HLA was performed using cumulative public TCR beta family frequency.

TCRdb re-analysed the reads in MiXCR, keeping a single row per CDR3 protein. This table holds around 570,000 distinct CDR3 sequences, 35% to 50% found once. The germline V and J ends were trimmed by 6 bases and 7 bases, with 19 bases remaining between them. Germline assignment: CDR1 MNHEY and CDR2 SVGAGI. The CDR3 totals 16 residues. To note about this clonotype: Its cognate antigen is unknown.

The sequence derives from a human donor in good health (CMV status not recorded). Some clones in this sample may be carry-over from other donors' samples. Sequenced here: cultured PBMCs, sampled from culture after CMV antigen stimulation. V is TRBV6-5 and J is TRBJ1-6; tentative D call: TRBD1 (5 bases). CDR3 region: CASSLGRRPGNSPLHF. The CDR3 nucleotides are TGTGCCAGCAGCCTGGGACGGCGCCCTGGCAATTCACCCCTCCACTTT.